Here is one T cell receptor beta chain with its context. The antigen this receptor binds is unknown. No per-base quality is available; no much larger clone lies one base away. Libraries were made using multiplex PCR. This sample was sequenced with an Illumina HiSeq 4000. TCR beta libraries were built with iRepertoire HTBI primers and Arm-PCR amplification of CDR3 regions. PCR products were gel purified before sequencing. Processing in the source paper ran as follows. Gene usage analysis of CDR3 amino acid clonotypes used the 55 to 80 TRBV and more than 13 TRBJ segments found across samples. Filtered high-quality paired reads were merged into contigs using COPE and FqMerger. BLAST was used to align contigs to IMGT TRBV, TRBD and TRBJ reference genes, and CDR3 was defined according to IMGT. Any clonotype with a frequency above 0.1% was classified as a highly expanded clone. Shannon entropy served as the measure of repertoire diversity, while the Gini coefficient captured V-J evenness. Public clonotypes were defined as clonotypes shared by more than one individual. TCRdb handled the public reads itself, with Q25 trimming in fastp and clone calling in MiXCR, and kept productive beta chains. Every distinct CDR3 protein forms one entry, paired with its most common genes and DNA. The V and J calls follow TCRdb's processing rather than the paper's. Recorded for this sample are about 620,000 distinct CDR3 sequences; around 17% of them occurred a single time. Clones ranked in the top ten supply around 19% of the sample.

V gives up 6 bases and J gives up 2 bases, and the segment between their germline ends measures 14 bases. The germline V gene encodes CDR1 DFQATT and CDR2 SNEGSKA (reference sequence). The CDR3 runs 13 residues from the cysteine to the phenylalanine. Only CDR3 DNA is held: 39 bases, read in frame from base 1. This entry comes from a study of regulatory T cells in long-lasting Graves disease (dated by TCRdb to the early 2020s). With respect to the entire study: Antithyroid drugs had been taken for less than 3 months by newly diagnosed Graves' disease patients. Patients with persistent Graves' disease were compared with patients with newly diagnosed Graves' disease using TCR sequencing and RNA sequencing of peripheral blood. The study took place in China and was registered as a clinical trial. A total of roughly 35 samples were covered by TCR sequencing, comprising some 13 persistent and 20 or so newly diagnosed Graves' disease patients.

Overall study results and their limits: Only the TCR beta chain was sequenced and analyzed. The authors acknowledged the small sample size as a limitation that may reduce accuracy. The study examined only peripheral blood because the primary lesion, thyroid tissue, could not be accessed. Persistent patients shared more public clonotypes among themselves (around 2,800) than newly diagnosed patients did (approximately 970). Compared with newly diagnosed patients, patients with persistent Graves' disease had lower TCR Shannon entropy and fewer highly expanded clones, which suggests clonal expansion. Preferential use of TRBV28, TRBJ1-2 and TRBJ2-5 was observed in persistent disease, whereas TRBV20-1 and TRBJ2-1 were favored in newly diagnosed disease.

What this sample's time point label stands for: newly diagnosed GD, antithyroid drugs for less than 3 months. For both TCR sequencing and RNA sequencing, RNA was extracted from PBMCs in TRIzol. The diagnosis of Graves' disease was made according to American Thyroid Association guidelines. Patients for the study were recruited at an endocrinology department in Xi'an, China. Each patient gave around 9.2 milliliters of peripheral blood, collected in an EDTA anticoagulant tube. Ficoll Paque Plus density gradient separation was used to isolate PBMCs, and no further T cell sorting was performed. An Agilent 2100 Bioanalyzer and agarose gel were used to check RNA quality, while a NanoDrop 2000 measured RNA concentration. These same data were also listed under a study on T cells in Graves' hyperthyroidism and ophthalmopathy. Drawing on the second study: Stable Graves' hyperthyroidism was defined as no progression to ophthalmopathy during 18 months of follow-up. Hyperthyroidism patients were aged 18 to 65 years and newly diagnosed, with disease duration of less than 2 months. Exclusion was applied to patients with uncontrolled infections, other autoimmune diseases, pregnancy or lactation. Diagnoses were established on the basis of clinical symptoms, serum thyroxine and TRAb, thyroid ultrasound, and orbital computed tomography. The TCR CDR3 was subjected to a first round of RT-PCR using the HTBI primer set and the Qiagen OneStep RT-PCR kit. Most expanded thyroid clonotypes (frequency above 0.001) were also found in blood, which suggests that blood repertoires may mirror thyroid immune responses. In cross-validation, a model built on a 13 V-J signature told ophthalmopathy apart from stable hyperthyroidism with under 90% sensitivity and roughly 83% specificity, and in testing the same model reached 80%/75%. During validation, the model predicted progression to ophthalmopathy a median of around 6 months ahead of onset, with almost 71% sensitivity and about 72% specificity. A discovery cohort of about a hundred patients, about 43 with Graves' ophthalmopathy and more than 55 with stable Graves' hyperthyroidism, was used to find distinguishing TCR V-J signatures. Prospective prediction of ophthalmopathy was tested in an independent validation cohort consisting of under 20 hyperthyroidism patients and about 17 patients who later progressed to ophthalmopathy. For training and testing, the roughly 97 patients in the discovery cohort were randomly divided in a 7:3 ratio. The study also compared thyroid tissue and blood T-cell repertoires from five or six Graves' hyperthyroidism patients. Following sampling, methimazole starting at 30 mg daily was given to hyperthyroidism patients, and high-dose intravenous methylprednisolone was given to ophthalmopathy patients. A second multiplex PCR round built the libraries, followed by size selection and purification. Libraries were sequenced paired-end with 100 bp reads on an Illumina HiSeq2000. Raw data were processed with SOAPnuke, discarding reads with adapters, uncalled bases, mean Phred below 15, or no exact constant-primer or identifier match. COPE v1.2.5 was used to merge high-quality paired reads, and clonotypes were defined as unique nucleotide sequences. Clonotypes were aligned to IMGT TRBV, TRBD and TRBJ reference segments using MiTCR v1.1. The analysis included only V-J combinations with a frequency above 0.0001, which together covered roughly 99% of the repertoires. A TCS score was defined as the ratio of F50 (clonal expansion) to E x V (chaos), with BLOSUM62-based TCRdist applied between CDR3 peptides within each V-J. Welch's t-statistics and random forest reduced 500 to 550 V-J features to fewer than 15, which were used in a naive Bayes classifier (R e1071). Sample size was not statistically predetermined, and investigators were not blinded to group allocation. The paper reports TCR Vbeta CDR3 sequencing of 135 peripheral blood samples: around 45 ophthalmopathy, under 80 hyperthyroidism and 17 progressor patients.

The source is a woman under 40 with Graves disease. Donor details come from another sample of the same person, matched by shared clones. The sample here was peripheral blood mononuclear cells (PBMCs), taken at new diagnosis, from a patient treated with antithyroid drugs. The receptor chain draws on TRBV20-1 and TRBJ2-7, with TRBD2 as a weak D call on 6 bases. The sequenced DNA is TGCAGTGCCCTTCCGGGGGTTGCCTACGAGCAGTACTTC. Its protein reads: CSALPGVAYEQYF.